The 18 T cell receptor beta chains in this list originate from one sample, sequenced in a study of human T cells and chemical hapten exposure (dated by TCRdb to the early 2020s). The sample's time point label is to be understood as: patch test 3, about 24 weeks after DPC sensitization. The treatment or condition label, read with the paper, signifies: therapeutic diphenylcyclopropenone sensitization with weekly scalp DPC. The library was made by RACE. The run used a NextSeq 500. The raw public reads went through TCRdb reprocessing: fastp at Q25, MiXCR clone calling, in-frame beta chains kept. Records with the same CDR3 protein are collapsed into one entry carrying the most frequent genes and DNA. This sample lists approximately 97,000 distinct CDR3 sequences; around a quarter were detected once. Over 9% of the sample is held by the ten biggest clonotypes. The sample here was whole blood, taken in connection with sensitization to the hapten diphenylcyclopropenone (DPC). The receptors derive from a man in his forties or fifties with alopecia areata. Some clones in this sample may be carry-over from other donors' samples.

Only a few counts were recorded for this clonotype. The V gene is TRBV2, the J gene TRBJ2-1; TRBD2 aligns across 15 bases. CDR1 is SNHLY and CDR2 is FYNNEI in the germline V gene. J lost 9 bases, V lost 6 bases, and 12 bases had no gene match. CDR3 length equals 17 residues. This CDR3 is CASSSGRTSGRAVEQFF. For the CDR3, the DNA is TGTGCCAGCAGCTCCGGAAGGACTAGCGGGAGGGCTGTTGAGCAGTTCTTC.

In its sample, this clonotype was seen a few times. The J gene is TRBJ2-2, the V gene TRBV12-3 or TRBV12-4, with D unresolved. Trimming pared 5 bases from V and 9 bases from J, leaving 10 bases between. This CDR3 comprises 12 residues. The CDR3 DNA sequence: TGTGCCAGCAGTCCCACCGAGCGGGAGCTGTTTTTT. It yields the protein CASSPTERELFF.

The rearrangement joins TRBV27 to TRBJ2-4; no clear D. With 6 bases removed from V and 0 bases from J, the gap between germline ends came to 15 bases. Germline CDR1 is MNHEY and CDR2 is SMNVEV (reference sequence). The CDR3 covers 16 residues. The CDR3 DNA is TGTGCCAGCAGCCAAGGTGTGGGCCTAGCCAAAAACATTCAGTACTTC. Amino acids: CASSQGVGLAKNIQYF.

The chain recombines TRBV7-9 with TRBJ1-1; D gene uncertain. This CDR3 has 14 residues. Germline V gene data show CDR1 as SEHNR and CDR2 as FQNEAQ (reference sequence). The V end was cut by 5 bases, the J end by 6 bases, with 16 bases between. The CDR3 region has the DNA TGTGCCAGCAGCCCTCAAGGGAGCTCGTCTGAAGCTTTCTTT. Its translation is CASSPQGSSSEAFF.

This clonotype was found many times. V is TRBV20-1 and J is TRBJ2-7; the match to TRBD2 covers 8 bases. V lost 1 base, J lost 4 bases, and 6 bases stayed unmatched. Germline V gene data show CDR1 as DFQATT and CDR2 as SNEGSKA (reference sequence). This CDR3 has 14 amino acids. The CDR3 DNA reads TGCAGTGCTAGAGGTTTAGCGGGAATTTACGAGCAGTACTTC. Encoded protein: CSARGLAGIYEQYF.

The chain uses TRBV28 and TRBJ1-6, with D possibly being TRBD1 (5 bases). The CDR3 is 14 amino acids. Germline V CDR1 and CDR2: MDHEN, SYDVKM. Trimming took off 7 bases at V and 7 bases at J, with 14 bases between the two ends. The CDR3 sequence is CASKDTTSNSPLHF. The CDR3 nucleotides are TGTGCCAGCAAGGACACTACCTCAAATTCACCCCTCCACTTT.

The V and J genes are TRBV18 and TRBJ2-5; D is unresolved. In germline, CDR1 is KGHSH, CDR2 LQKENI. Trimming shortened V by 5 bases and J by 4 bases, and 14 bases separated the two germline ends. The CDR3 extends over 14 amino acids. The CDR3 sequence is CASSVGPAGETQYF. CDR3 DNA: TGTGCCAGCTCAGTGGGTCCCGCCGGAGAGACCCAGTACTTC. Together with reference TRBV18 and TRBJ2-5, the CDR3 gives the full variable domain: NAGVMQNPRHLVRRRGQEARLRCSPMKGHSHVYWYRQLPEEGLKFMVYLQKENIIDESGMPKERFSAEFPKEGPSILRIQQVVRGDSAAYFCASSVGPAGETQYFGPGTRLLVL.

This chain uses TRBV10-3 with TRBJ2-7; 10 bases are a match to TRBD2. CDR1 and CDR2 (germline): ENHRY, SYGVKD. The CDR3 loop spans 16 amino acids. J gave up 3 bases and V 2 bases, and 7 bases lay outside the gene matches. This CDR3 is CAISERTSGAHYEQYF. CDR3 coding DNA: TGTGCCATCAGTGAGCGGACTAGCGGTGCCCACTACGAGCAGTACTTC.

The V gene is TRBV27, the J gene TRBJ2-5; a weak D match, TRBD2 (6 bases). V dropped 4 bases and J dropped 2 bases, with 17 bases sitting between them. Germline V lookup: CDR1 MNHEY, CDR2 SMNVEV (reference sequence). The CDR3 consists of 16 residues. CDR3 nucleotides: TGTGCCAGCAGTTCTTTCACTGGCGGGACTCAAGAGACCCAGTACTTC. Translation gives CASSSFTGGTQETQYF.

The gene calls are TRBV3-1 and TRBJ2-5; 7 bases fit TRBD2. CDR3 length: 13 residues. Germline V gene lookup returns CDR1 LGHDT and CDR2 YNNKEL (reference sequence). J lost 7 bases, V lost 5 bases, and 7 bases had no gene match. CDR3 DNA: TGTGCCAGCAGCGGTGGACTAGAGGCGACCCAGTACTTC. Residues: CASSGGLEATQYF.

J is TRBJ2-3 and V is TRBV7-2, with 11 positions matching TRBD2. From germline, CDR1 is SGHTA and CDR2 FQGNSA. CDR3 size: 16 residues. J gave up 5 bases and V 5 bases, and 9 bases lay outside the gene matches. The CDR3 region has the DNA TGTGCCAGCAGCCGATTTGGGACTAGCGGAGGAGATACGCAGTATTTT. This sequence encodes CASSRFGTSGGDTQYF. The full variable domain, in which reference TRBV7-2 and TRBJ2-3 provide the parts outside the CDR3, is GAGVSQSPSNKVTEKGKDVELRCDPISGHTALYWYRQSLGQGLEFLIYFQGNSAPDKSGLPSDRFSAERTGGSVSTLTIQRTQQEDSAVYLCASSRFGTSGGDTQYFGPGTRLTVL.

The chain joins TRBV11-2 to TRBJ1-3; D is perhaps TRBD1 (5 bases). Germline CDR1 reads SGHAT; CDR2 reads FQNNGV. CDR3 length: 17 residues. Trimming took 4 bases from V and 0 from J, leaving 16 bases between them. CDR3 sequence reads: CASSSGVGEVSGNTIYF. The CDR3 DNA follows: TGTGCCAGCAGCTCGGGGGTTGGGGAGGTCTCTGGAAACACCATATATTTT.

The sample holds many counts of this clonotype. The CDR3 here is CASSLWGTEAFF. As DNA, the CDR3 is TGTGCCAGCAGCCTGTGGGGCACTGAAGCTTTCTTT. The rearrangement uses TRBV12-3 or TRBV12-4 and TRBJ1-1; D call uncertain. The CDR3 totals 12 residues. Trimming removed 6 bases from V and 4 bases from J, with 9 bases in between.

This clonotype was observed a few times. This chain uses TRBV20-1 with TRBJ2-5; 10 nucleotides agree with TRBD2. J lost 5 bases, V lost 1 base, and 7 bases had no gene match. Germline values: CDR1 DFQATT, CDR2 SNEGSKA (reference sequence). The CDR3 length is 15 residues. CDR3 DNA: TGCAGTGCTAGAGTTCAGGGACTAGCGAAGGAGACCCAGTACTTC. Translation: CSARVQGLAKETQYF.

This clonotype was observed many times. The rearrangement links TRBV21-1 to TRBJ2-5. TRBV21-1 is a pseudogene segment. The CDR3 runs 13 residues. The CDR3 coding sequence is TGTGCCAGCAGCATAAGACGGAAAGAGACCCAGTACTTC. It specifies CASSIRRKETQYF.

CDR3 in DNA: TGTGCCAGCAGCCCTGAGGGGGCAGCTGGGGCCAACGTCCTGACTTTC. Amino acids: CASSPEGAAGANVLTF. This chain links TRBV5-6 with TRBJ2-6; 7 nucleotides match TRBD1. The V gene end was trimmed by 4 bases and the J gene end by 2 bases; junction bases not matched to a gene: 6. The CDR3 totals 16 residues. Germline CDR1 reads SGHDT; CDR2 reads YYEEEE. The full variable domain, with the rest looked up from reference TRBV5-6 and TRBJ2-6, is DAGVTQSPTHLIKTRGQQVTLRCSPKSGHDTVSWYQQALGQGPQFIFQYYEEEERQRGNFPDRFSGHQFPNYSSELNVNALLLGDSALYLCASSPEGAAGANVLTFGAGSRLTVL.

The table lists this clonotype with a few counts. The rearrangement uses TRBV30 and TRBJ2-1, with D perhaps matching TRBD2 (6 bases). The V end was cut by 4 bases, the J end by 9 bases, with 16 bases between. CDR1 and CDR2 (germline): GTSNPN, SVGIG (reference sequence). This CDR3 region has 13 residues. The CDR3 coding sequence is TGTGCCTGGAAAACGGGAGCACGGGGTGAGCAGTTCTTC. This translates into CAWKTGARGEQFF. The full variable domain, its missing parts supplied by reference TRBV30 and TRBJ2-1, is SQTIHQWPATLVQPVGSPLSLECTVEGTSNPNLYWYRQAAGRGLQLLFYSVGIGQISSEVPQNLSASRPQDRQFILSSKKLLLSDSGFYLCAWKTGARGEQFFGPGTRLTVL.

In this sample, this clonotype turned up a few times. This sequence joins TRBV7-9 and TRBJ2-2; 12 positions agree with TRBD2. Per the germline V gene, CDR1 is SEHNR and CDR2 is FQNEAQ (reference sequence). This CDR3 spans 14 amino acids. V lost 7 bases to trimming and J lost 13 bases; unmatched junction nucleotides: 10. CDR3: CASKRLAGEGALFF. The CDR3 DNA reads as TGTGCCAGCAAACGACTAGCGGGAGAGGGCGCGCTGTTTTTT.